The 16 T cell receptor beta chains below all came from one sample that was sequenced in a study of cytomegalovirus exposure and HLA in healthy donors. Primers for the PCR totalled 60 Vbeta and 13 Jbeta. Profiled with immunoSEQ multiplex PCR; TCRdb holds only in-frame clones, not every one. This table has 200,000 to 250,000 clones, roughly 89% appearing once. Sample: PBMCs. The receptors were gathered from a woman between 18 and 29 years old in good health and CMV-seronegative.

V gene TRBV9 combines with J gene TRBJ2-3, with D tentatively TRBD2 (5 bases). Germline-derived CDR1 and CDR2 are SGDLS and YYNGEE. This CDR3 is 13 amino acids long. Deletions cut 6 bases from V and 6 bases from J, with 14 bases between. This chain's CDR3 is CASTGLGEDTQYF. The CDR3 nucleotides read TGTGCCAGCACGGGGTTAGGAGAGGATACGCAGTATTTT.

The CDR3: CASSIDRGRNGYTF. The CDR3 DNA sequence: TGTGCCAGCAGCATAGACAGGGGGCGCAATGGCTACACCTTC. J is TRBJ1-2 and V is TRBV7-2, with TRBD1 matching over 10 bases. Germline-derived CDR1 and CDR2 are SGHTA and FQGNSA. V gave up 5 bases and J gave up 6 bases; unmatched junction bases: 6. The CDR3 is 14 residues long.

The CDR3, as DNA: TGTGCCAGCAGTGAATCTACCAGGCCCTACGAGCAGTACTTC. It codes for CASSESTRPYEQYF. The gene calls are TRBV6-1 and TRBJ2-7; D unclear. This CDR3 spans 14 amino acids. V was shortened by 2 bases and J by 2 bases, with 10 bases between the two germline ends. Germline values: CDR1 MNHNS, CDR2 SASEGT.

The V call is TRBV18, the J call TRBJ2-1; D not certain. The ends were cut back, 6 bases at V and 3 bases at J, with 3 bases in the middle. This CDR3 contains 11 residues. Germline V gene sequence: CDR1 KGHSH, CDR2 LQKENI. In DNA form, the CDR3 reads TGTGCCAGCTCCAGCTACAATGAGCAGTTCTTC. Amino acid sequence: CASSSYNEQFF.

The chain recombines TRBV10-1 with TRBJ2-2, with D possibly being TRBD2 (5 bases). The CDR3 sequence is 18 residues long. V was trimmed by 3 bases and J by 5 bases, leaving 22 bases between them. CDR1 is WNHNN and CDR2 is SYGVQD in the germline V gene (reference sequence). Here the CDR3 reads CASSDIGGRSAPTGELFF. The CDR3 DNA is TGCGCCAGCAGTGACATAGGAGGACGGTCGGCCCCGACCGGGGAGCTGTTTTTT.

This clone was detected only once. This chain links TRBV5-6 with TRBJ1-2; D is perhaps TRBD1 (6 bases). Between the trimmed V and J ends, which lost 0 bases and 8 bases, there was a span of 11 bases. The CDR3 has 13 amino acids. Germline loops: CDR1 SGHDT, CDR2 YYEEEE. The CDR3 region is CASSLVGARGYTF. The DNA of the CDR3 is TGTGCCAGCAGCTTGGTGGGGGCGAGAGGCTACACCTTC. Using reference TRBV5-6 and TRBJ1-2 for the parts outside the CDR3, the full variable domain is DAGVTQSPTHLIKTRGQQVTLRCSPKSGHDTVSWYQQALGQGPQFIFQYYEEEERQRGNFPDRFSGHQFPNYSSELNVNALLLGDSALYLCASSLVGARGYTFGSGTRLTVV.

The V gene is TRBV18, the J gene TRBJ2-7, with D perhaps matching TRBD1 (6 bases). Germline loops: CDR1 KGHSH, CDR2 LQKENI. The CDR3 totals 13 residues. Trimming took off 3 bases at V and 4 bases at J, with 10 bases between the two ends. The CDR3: CASSPSRGYEQYF. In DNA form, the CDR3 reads TGTGCCAGCTCACCCTCAAGGGGGTACGAGCAGTACTTC.

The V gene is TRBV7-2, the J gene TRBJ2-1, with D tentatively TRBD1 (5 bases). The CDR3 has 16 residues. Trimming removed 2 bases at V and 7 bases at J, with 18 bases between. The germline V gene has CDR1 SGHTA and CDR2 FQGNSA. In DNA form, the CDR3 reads TGTGCCAGCAGCTTAATGGTAGGGGCGAGTATGAATGAGCAGTTCTTC. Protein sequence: CASSLMVGASMNEQFF.

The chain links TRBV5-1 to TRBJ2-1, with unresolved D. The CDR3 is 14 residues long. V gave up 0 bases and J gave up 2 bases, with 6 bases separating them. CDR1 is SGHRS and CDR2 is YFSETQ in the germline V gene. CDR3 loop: CASSLDYPYNEQFF. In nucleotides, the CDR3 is TGCGCCAGCAGCTTGGACTACCCCTACAATGAGCAGTTCTTC.

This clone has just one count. The CDR3: CASSLDDANYGYTF. In DNA form, the CDR3 reads TGTGCCAGCAGCTTAGATGATGCGAACTATGGCTACACCTTC. The chain joins TRBV7-6 to TRBJ1-2; D not resolved. Looked up from germline, CDR1 is SGHVS and CDR2 is FNYEAQ. This CDR3 is 14 amino acids long. V was shortened by 1 base and J by 2 bases, with 8 bases between the two germline ends.

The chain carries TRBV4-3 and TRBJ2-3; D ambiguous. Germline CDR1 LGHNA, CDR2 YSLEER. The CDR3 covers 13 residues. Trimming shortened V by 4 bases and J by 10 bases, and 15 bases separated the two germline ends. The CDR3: CASSRANMQAQYF. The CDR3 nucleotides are TGCGCCAGCAGCCGAGCGAACATGCAAGCGCAGTATTTT.

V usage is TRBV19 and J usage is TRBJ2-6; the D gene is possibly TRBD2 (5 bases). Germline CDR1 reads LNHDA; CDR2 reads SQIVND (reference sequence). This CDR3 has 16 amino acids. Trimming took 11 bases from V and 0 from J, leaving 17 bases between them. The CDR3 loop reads CASFYTGLSGANVLTF. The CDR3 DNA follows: TGTGCCTCCTTCTACACCGGACTCTCTGGGGCCAACGTCCTGACTTTC.

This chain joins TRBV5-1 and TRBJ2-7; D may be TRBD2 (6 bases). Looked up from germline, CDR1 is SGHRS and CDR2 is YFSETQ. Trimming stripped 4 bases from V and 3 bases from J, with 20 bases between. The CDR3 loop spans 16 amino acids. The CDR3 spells CASSPSVAVYNYEQYF. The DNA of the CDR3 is TGCGCCAGCAGCCCTTCCGTAGCGGTCTATAACTACGAGCAGTACTTC.

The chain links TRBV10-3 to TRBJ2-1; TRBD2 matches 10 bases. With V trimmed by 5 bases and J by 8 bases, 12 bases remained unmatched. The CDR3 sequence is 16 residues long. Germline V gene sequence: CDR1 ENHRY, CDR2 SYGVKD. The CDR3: CAISPHTSGDLDEQFF. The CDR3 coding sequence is TGTGCCATCAGTCCACACACTAGCGGGGATCTAGATGAGCAGTTCTTC.

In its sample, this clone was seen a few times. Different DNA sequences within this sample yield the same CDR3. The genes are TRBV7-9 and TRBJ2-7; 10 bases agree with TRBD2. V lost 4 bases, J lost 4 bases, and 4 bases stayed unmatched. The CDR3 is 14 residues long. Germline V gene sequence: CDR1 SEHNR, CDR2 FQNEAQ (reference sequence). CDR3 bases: TGTGCCAGCAGCTCGTTACTAGCGGGGTACGAGCAGTACTTC. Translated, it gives CASSSLLAGYEQYF.

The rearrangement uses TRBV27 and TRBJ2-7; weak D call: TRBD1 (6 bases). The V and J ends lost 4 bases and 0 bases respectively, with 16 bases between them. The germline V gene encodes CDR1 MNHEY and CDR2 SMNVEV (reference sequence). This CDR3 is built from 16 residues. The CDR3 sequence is CASSWELRTASYEQYF. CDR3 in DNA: TGTGCCAGCAGTTGGGAGTTACGGACAGCCTCCTACGAGCAGTACTTC.